This is a list of T cell receptor beta chains from one sample in a study of blood T cell repertoires in COVID-19. Sequencing was performed with immunoSEQ multiplex PCR; in TCRdb, only in-frame clones are kept and a portion is missing. In the table there are roughly 180,000 clones, about 82% of which are singletons. Sequenced sample: PBMCs or T cells enriched from blood (not recorded which). These receptors were obtained from a woman aged 30 to 39 who had recovered from COVID-19. CDR3s include the opening cysteine and the closing phenylalanine or tryptophan. A D gene is named only where the DNA matches it firmly.

cdr3_aa: CASSQRSGEQYF
d_call: -
j_call: TRBJ2-7
v_call: TRBV6-5

cdr3_aa: CASSHSGREQFF
d_call: TRBD2
j_call: TRBJ2-1
v_call: TRBV5-6

cdr3_aa: CASSLEGTGGYGYTF
d_call: TRBD1
j_call: TRBJ1-2
v_call: TRBV5-1

cdr3_aa: CASSEYDRRIF
d_call: -
j_call: TRBJ2-1
v_call: TRBV25-1

cdr3_aa: CASSYSVPGVETQYF
d_call: -
j_call: TRBJ2-5
v_call: TRBV6-5

cdr3_aa: CASSFGRTGSSPLHF
d_call: TRBD1
j_call: TRBJ1-6
v_call: TRBV5-1

cdr3_aa: CASKRGLNTEAFF
d_call: -
j_call: TRBJ1-1
v_call: TRBV11-2

cdr3_aa: CASSEGAGVGEKLFF
d_call: -
j_call: TRBJ1-4
v_call: TRBV6-1

cdr3_aa: CASSAGEIARLTQYF
d_call: -
j_call: TRBJ2-5
v_call: TRBV28

cdr3_aa: CAISALGRGDQPQHF
d_call: -
j_call: TRBJ1-5
v_call: TRBV10-3

cdr3_aa: CASSLDRSQPQHF
d_call: -
j_call: TRBJ1-5
v_call: TRBV2

cdr3_aa: CASSLTSGGRYF
d_call: -
j_call: TRBJ2-4
v_call: TRBV13

cdr3_aa: CASSLVGEQYF
d_call: -
j_call: TRBJ2-7
v_call: TRBV7-8

cdr3_aa: CASSLVTSGRGAYSYEQYF
d_call: TRBD2
j_call: TRBJ2-7
v_call: TRBV7-8

cdr3_aa: CASSEAGETQYF
d_call: -
j_call: TRBJ2-5
v_call: TRBV6-1

cdr3_aa: CASRKPTLFSPATPSYEQYF
d_call: -
j_call: TRBJ2-7
v_call: TRBV12-2

cdr3_aa: CASSKGRAGNTEAFF
d_call: -
j_call: TRBJ1-1
v_call: TRBV19

cdr3_aa: CASSYYLTAYNSPLHF
d_call: -
j_call: TRBJ1-6
v_call: TRBV6-5

cdr3_aa: CAISESTSASSGANVLTF
d_call: TRBD2
j_call: TRBJ2-6
v_call: TRBV10-3

cdr3_aa: CASSVDMGGMYNEQFF
d_call: TRBD2
j_call: TRBJ2-1
v_call: TRBV9

cdr3_aa: CASSLIVLRGANMNTEAFF
d_call: -
j_call: TRBJ1-1
v_call: TRBV7-9

cdr3_aa: CACLTGAQPGAFF
d_call: TRBD1
j_call: TRBJ1-1
v_call: TRBV30

cdr3_aa: CAISEQGVVWGTSNEKLFF
d_call: TRBD1
j_call: TRBJ1-4
v_call: TRBV10-3

cdr3_aa: CASRSLRAGTGNQPQHF
d_call: -
j_call: TRBJ1-5
v_call: TRBV28

cdr3_aa: CASTPSYAQYF
d_call: -
j_call: TRBJ2-7
v_call: TRBV2

cdr3_aa: CASKAVGIPIYGYTF
d_call: -
j_call: TRBJ1-2
v_call: TRBV28

cdr3_aa: CASSLSGLAKYTDTQYF
d_call: TRBD2
j_call: TRBJ2-3
v_call: TRBV11-3

cdr3_aa: CASISSGTYEQYF
d_call: TRBD2
j_call: TRBJ2-7
v_call: TRBV28

cdr3_aa: CATSDLQTVGAGGGADTQYF
d_call: TRBD2
j_call: TRBJ2-3
v_call: TRBV24-1